A selection of T cell receptor beta chains follows, all from one sample in a study of cytomegalovirus exposure and HLA in healthy donors. Generated by immunoSEQ multiplex PCR, the TCRdb table keeps only in-frame clones and is missing some. The sample lists over 100,000 clones; roughly nine tenths were seen once. Input material: PBMCs. The receptors stem from a woman under 30 in good health and CMV-seronegative. CDR3s include the opening cysteine and the closing phenylalanine or tryptophan. The D gene is left open where the match is weak. The size of a clone is reported for some rows only, either as once, few or many, or as a class for expanded clones.

j_call: TRBJ1-1; clone_size: -; v_call: TRBV5-1; d_call: -; cdr3_aa: CASSPAGSMNTEAFF; cdr3_nt: TGCGCCAGCAGCCCGGCGGGTTCTATGAACACTGAAGCTTTCTTT
j_call: TRBJ1-2; clone_size: -; v_call: TRBV27; d_call: -; cdr3_aa: CASSLMGGEGGYTF; cdr3_nt: TGTGCCAGCAGTTTAATGGGTGGGGAGGGCGGCTACACCTTC
j_call: TRBJ2-1; clone_size: -; v_call: TRBV11-2; d_call: TRBD2; cdr3_aa: CASSETSGGIGEQFF; cdr3_nt: TGTGCCAGCAGCGAGACTAGCGGGGGGATTGGTGAGCAGTTCTTC
j_call: TRBJ1-4; clone_size: -; v_call: TRBV7-9; d_call: -; cdr3_aa: CASSTAGLGEKLFF; cdr3_nt: TGTGCCAGCAGTACCGCGGGACTTGGGGAAAAACTGTTTTTT
j_call: TRBJ2-5; clone_size: -; v_call: TRBV2; d_call: -; cdr3_aa: CASSGASPETQYF; cdr3_nt: TGTGCCAGCAGTGGGGCCTCGCCAGAGACCCAGTACTTC
j_call: TRBJ2-2; clone_size: -; v_call: TRBV7-7; d_call: -; cdr3_aa: CASTARGNTGELFF; cdr3_nt: TGTGCCAGCACCGCTCGAGGGAACACCGGGGAGCTGTTTTTT
j_call: TRBJ2-7; clone_size: -; v_call: TRBV5-1; d_call: -; cdr3_aa: CASSAVPGSYEQYF; cdr3_nt: TGCGCCAGCAGCGCAGTGCCGGGCTCCTACGAGCAGTACTTC
j_call: TRBJ2-5; clone_size: once; v_call: TRBV7-9; d_call: TRBD2; cdr3_aa: CASSHGTSQETQYF; cdr3_nt: TGTGCCAGCAGCCACGGGACTAGCCAAGAGACCCAGTACTTC
j_call: TRBJ1-2; clone_size: -; v_call: TRBV5-3; d_call: -; cdr3_aa: CARMRVRGYTF; cdr3_nt: TGTGCCAGAATGAGGGTTCGTGGCTACACCTTC
j_call: TRBJ2-2; clone_size: -; v_call: TRBV7-9; d_call: TRBD1; cdr3_aa: CASSPGQGTTGELFF; cdr3_nt: TGTGCCAGCAGCCCCGGACAGGGGACCACCGGGGAGCTGTTTTTT
j_call: TRBJ2-1; clone_size: -; v_call: TRBV5-1; d_call: TRBD1; cdr3_aa: CASLGTDYNEQFF; cdr3_nt: TGCGCCAGCCTCGGGACAGACTACAATGAGCAGTTCTTC
j_call: TRBJ2-5; clone_size: -; v_call: TRBV4-1; d_call: TRBD2; cdr3_aa: CASSQPGTSGETQYF; cdr3_nt: TGCGCCAGCAGCCAACCCGGGACTAGCGGGGAGACCCAGTACTTC
j_call: TRBJ1-2; clone_size: -; v_call: TRBV7-9; d_call: TRBD1; cdr3_aa: CASSPQGARGYTF; cdr3_nt: TGTGCCAGCAGCCCACAGGGGGCACGGGGCTACACCTTC
j_call: TRBJ2-3; clone_size: -; v_call: TRBV7-9; d_call: TRBD2; cdr3_aa: CASSFSSGPTDTQYF; cdr3_nt: TGTGCCAGCAGCTTTTCTAGCGGTCCCACAGATACGCAGTATTTT
j_call: TRBJ1-1; clone_size: -; v_call: TRBV6-1; d_call: TRBD1; cdr3_aa: CASSFYRGRGTEAFF; cdr3_nt: TGTGCCAGCAGTTTTTACAGGGGGAGAGGGACTGAAGCTTTCTTT
j_call: TRBJ1-5; clone_size: -; v_call: TRBV29-1; d_call: -; cdr3_aa: CSVATGFNQPQHF; cdr3_nt: TGCAGCGTGGCTACAGGGTTTAATCAGCCCCAGCATTTT
j_call: TRBJ1-4; clone_size: -; v_call: TRBV6-5; d_call: -; cdr3_aa: CAVKRTGNTNEKLFF; cdr3_nt: TGTGCCGTGAAACGAACAGGGAACACAAATGAAAAACTGTTTTTT
j_call: TRBJ1-6; clone_size: once; v_call: TRBV18; d_call: -; cdr3_aa: CASSEGEGTHNSPLHF; cdr3_nt: TGTGCCAGCTCGGAAGGGGAGGGGACCCATAATTCACCCCTCCACTTT
j_call: TRBJ2-2; clone_size: -; v_call: TRBV28; d_call: -; cdr3_aa: CASSPDSPFDTGELFF; cdr3_nt: TGTGCCAGCAGCCCCGACAGCCCATTTGACACCGGGGAGCTGTTTTTT
j_call: TRBJ1-2; clone_size: -; v_call: TRBV7-2; d_call: -; cdr3_aa: CASSLALGQDYGYTF; cdr3_nt: TGTGCCAGCAGCTTAGCGCTTGGACAAGACTATGGCTACACCTTC
j_call: TRBJ2-7; clone_size: -; v_call: TRBV5-4; d_call: TRBD1; cdr3_aa: CASSPRQGSSYEQYF; cdr3_nt: TGTGCCAGCAGCCCAAGACAGGGTTCCTCCTACGAGCAGTACTTC
j_call: TRBJ1-2; clone_size: -; v_call: TRBV19; d_call: -; cdr3_aa: CASRATGQKRGYTF; cdr3_nt: TGTGCCAGTAGAGCGACAGGACAAAAGCGTGGCTACACCTTC
j_call: TRBJ2-6; clone_size: -; v_call: TRBV6-4; d_call: -; cdr3_aa: CASSEGGASGANVLTF; cdr3_nt: TGTGCCAGCAGTGAAGGGGGGGCCTCTGGGGCCAACGTCCTGACTTTC